This is a list of T cell receptor beta chains from one sample in a study of T cell responses to AZD1222 COVID-19 vaccine. Repertoires were generated with immunoSEQ multiplex PCR, while TCRdb's copy carries only in-frame clones and drops some. The sample lists about 130,000 clones; 90% to 95% were seen once. Source: peripheral blood, taken on day 0 of AZD1222 vaccination. These receptor sequences come from an adult in good health. Both conserved end residues are part of each CDR3. The D gene is left open where the match is weak. For some rows the clone size is stated as once, few or many, or as a class when expanded; others skip it.

abundance	v_gene	j_gene	d_gene	CDR3aa	CDR3nt
-	TRBV5-1	TRBJ2-1	-	CASSSGTYNEQFF	TGCGCCAGCAGCTCCGGTACCTACAATGAGCAGTTCTTC
few	TRBV7-8	TRBJ1-1	-	CASSQEINTEAFF	TGTGCCAGCAGCCAAGAGATAAACACTGAAGCTTTCTTT
-	TRBV6-5	TRBJ1-3	-	CASSWAGNTIYF	TGTGCCAGCAGTTGGGCAGGAAACACCATATATTTT
-	TRBV19	TRBJ1-1	TRBD1	CASLGQGEAFF	TGTGCCAGCCTAGGACAGGGGGAAGCTTTCTTT
-	TRBV5-1	TRBJ2-3	TRBD1	CASRSNRGTGQISSRADTQYF	TGCGCCAGCAGATCAAATAGGGGGACAGGTCAAATATCTTCCAGGGCAGATACGCAGTATTTT
-	TRBV28	TRBJ1-2	-	CASSFPGRGYTF	TGTGCCAGCAGTTTTCCTGGGCGCGGCTACACCTTC
-	TRBV6-5	TRBJ2-1	-	CASREGGEQFF	TGTGCCAGCAGGGAGGGGGGAGAGCAGTTCTTC
-	TRBV10-3	TRBJ2-1	TRBD1	CAISEGDRGFDEQFF	TGTGCCATCAGTGAAGGTGACAGGGGATTCGATGAGCAGTTCTTC
-	TRBV28	TRBJ1-4	TRBD1	CASSPGQVREKLFF	TGTGCCAGCAGCCCAGGACAGGTTCGTGAAAAACTGTTTTTT
-	TRBV5-1	TRBJ1-2	TRBD1	CASSPDRGNYGYTF	TGCGCCAGCAGCCCGGACAGGGGAAACTATGGCTACACCTTC
-	TRBV10-1	TRBJ1-5	-	CASSDLRRPQHF	TGCGCCAGCAGTGACTTGAGGCGACCCCAGCATTTT
-	TRBV19	TRBJ2-2	TRBD2	CASSKTSVNTGELFF	TGTGCCAGTAGCAAGACTAGCGTGAACACCGGGGAGCTGTTTTTT
-	TRBV7-9	TRBJ1-6	-	CASSTGLPNSPLHF	TGTGCCAGCAGCACGGGCCTGCCGAATTCACCCCTCCACTTT
-	TRBV6-2/TRBV6-3	TRBJ1-1	-	CASSYAMIPWNMNTEAFF	TGTGCCAGCAGTTACGCGATGATCCCATGGAATATGAACACTGAAGCTTTCTTT
-	TRBV3-1/TRBV3-2	TRBJ2-1	TRBD2	CASSLLAGREQFF	TGTGCCAGCAGCCTACTAGCGGGAAGGGAACAGTTCTTC
-	TRBV18	TRBJ1-5	-	CASSTLGVRDQPQHF	TGTGCCAGCTCAACACTAGGGGTAAGAGATCAGCCCCAGCATTTT
-	TRBV9	TRBJ2-5	-	CASSVVGQGGETQYF	TGTGCCAGCAGCGTAGTAGGTCAGGGGGGAGAGACCCAGTACTTC
-	TRBV6-5	TRBJ1-3	-	CASRTGPGNTIYF	TGTGCCAGCAGGACAGGTCCAGGAAACACCATATATTTT
-	TRBV9	TRBJ2-6	-	CASSVGGGAGANVLTF	TGTGCCAGCAGCGTAGGTGGGGGCGCTGGGGCCAACGTCCTGACTTTC
-	TRBV19	TRBJ1-5	-	CASSIRSGRSNQPQHF	TGTGCCAGTAGTATACGGTCAGGACGGAGCAATCAGCCCCAGCATTTT
-	TRBV7-9	TRBJ2-1	TRBD1	CASSQRQGTYNEQFF	TGTGCCAGCAGCCAGAGACAGGGCACCTACAATGAGCAGTTCTTC
-	TRBV27	TRBJ1-4	-	CASSPDLTNEKLFF	TGTGCCAGCAGTCCGGATCTAACTAATGAAAAACTGTTTTTT
-	TRBV19	TRBJ2-2	-	CASSVASGGAGELFF	TGTGCCAGTAGTGTCGCTTCCGGCGGCGCCGGGGAGCTGTTTTTT
once	TRBV29-1	TRBJ1-2	-	CSVENREGGYTF	TGCAGCGTTGAAAACAGGGAAGGTGGCTACACCTTC
-	TRBV4-3	TRBJ2-7	-	CASSQARGYEQYF	TGCGCCAGCAGCCAAGCCAGGGGCTACGAGCAGTACTTC
-	TRBV28	TRBJ1-5	-	CASSRGRGGRQPQHF	TGTGCCAGCAGCCGGGGCCGGGGGGGTAGGCAGCCCCAGCATTTT
-	TRBV6-2/TRBV6-3	TRBJ2-2	-	CASSYSTGGTGELFF	TGTGCCAGCAGTTACTCGACCGGGGGAACCGGGGAGCTGTTTTTT
-	TRBV6-6	TRBJ1-3	-	CASGPGNTIYF	TGTGCCAGCGGTCCTGGAAACACCATATATTTT
-	TRBV6-1	TRBJ1-6	-	CASSEERGFSPLHF	TGTGCCAGCAGTGAGGAACGGGGCTTTTCACCCCTCCACTTT
few	TRBV11-2	TRBJ1-3	-	CASSPRPSSGNTIYF	TGTGCCAGCAGCCCGCGGCCCAGCTCTGGAAACACCATATATTTT
-	TRBV4-2	TRBJ2-1	TRBD2	CASSQVTSGSNEQFF	TGTGCCAGCAGCCAAGTAACTAGCGGGAGTAATGAGCAGTTCTTC
-	TRBV3-1/TRBV3-2	TRBJ2-2	TRBD1	CASSQLRGTPNTGELFF	TGTGCCAGCAGCCAACTCAGGGGGACGCCTAACACCGGGGAGCTGTTTTTT